This TCR beta chain emerged from a study of cytomegalovirus exposure and HLA in healthy donors. The table came from immunoSEQ multiplex PCR; TCRdb's copy has only in-frame clones and leaves some out. The sample consists of around 250,000 clones, 90% of them appearing once. The germline V gene has CDR1 MDHEN and CDR2 SYDVKM. Deletions cut 5 bases from V and 5 bases from J, with 24 bases between. The CDR3 is made up of 17 amino acids. The TCR comes from a woman aged 18-35 years in good health and CMV-seronegative. Sequenced sample: PBMCs. V and J are TRBV28 and TRBJ1-1, with D perhaps TRBD1 (6 bases). This CDR3 is CASSLQTGDPRRTEAFF. The CDR3 DNA reads TGTGCCAGCAGTCTCCAGACAGGAGACCCAAGAAGGACTGAAGCTTTCTTT.